This is a list of T cell receptor beta chains from one sample in a study of breast tumors, draining lymph nodes, adjacent tissues. TCRdb fed the multiplex PCR reads into MiXCR, producing one record per CDR3 protein. The data hold approximately 210,000 distinct CDR3 sequences, with around 32% observed a single time. Sequenced: axillary lymph node tissue. The receptors stem from a female donor with breast cancer. Some clones in this sample may be carry-over from other donors' samples. The CDR3 runs from the conserved cysteine through the conserved F or W. Each record gives: clone size, D gene, V gene, J gene, CDR3 DNA, CDR3 protein. D genes are given only for firm matches. Only part of the rows carry a size: once, few, many, or a class if the clone is expanded.

clone size: many
D gene: TRBD2
V gene: TRBV5-1
J gene: TRBJ2-1
CDR3 DNA: TGCGCCAGCAGGGAATCCGGGACTATCTACAATGAGCAGTTCTTC
CDR3 protein: CASRESGTIYNEQFF

clone size: many
D gene: TRBD2
V gene: TRBV7-9
J gene: TRBJ2-1
CDR3 DNA: TGTGCCAGCAGCAAGGGACTAGCGGGAGTCACTGAGCAGTTCTTC
CDR3 protein: CASSKGLAGVTEQFF

clone size: many
D gene: TRBD1
V gene: TRBV7-9
J gene: TRBJ1-4
CDR3 DNA: TGTGCCAGCAGCTTAGGCAGACAGGGACGAAATGAAAAACTGTTTTTT
CDR3 protein: CASSLGRQGRNEKLFF

clone size: NA
D gene: TRBD2
V gene: TRBV5-1
J gene: TRBJ2-3
CDR3 DNA: TGCGCCAGCAGCAGGCTAGCGGGAGCGGGGTATGTAGGAGATACGCAGTATTTT
CDR3 protein: CASSRLAGAGYVGDTQYF

clone size: many
D gene: NA
V gene: TRBV12-3/TRBV12-4
J gene: TRBJ2-1
CDR3 DNA: TGTGCCAGCACCCCCAGCTCCTACAATGAGCAGTTCTTC
CDR3 protein: CASTPSSYNEQFF

clone size: many
D gene: NA
V gene: TRBV15
J gene: TRBJ2-3
CDR3 DNA: TGTGCCACCAGCAGAGACGGCAGGCAAACAGATACGCAGTATTTT
CDR3 protein: CATSRDGRQTDTQYF

clone size: many
D gene: TRBD2
V gene: TRBV7-9
J gene: TRBJ2-7
CDR3 DNA: TGTGCCAGCAGCGGACTAGCAGACGAGCAGTACTTC
CDR3 protein: CASSGLADEQYF

clone size: NA
D gene: TRBD2
V gene: TRBV7-3
J gene: TRBJ2-7
CDR3 DNA: TGTGCCAGCAGCTTGGGGGGACTAGCGGGAACTCGGCGGTACTTC
CDR3 protein: CASSLGGLAGTRRYF

clone size: many
D gene: NA
V gene: TRBV27
J gene: TRBJ1-6
CDR3 DNA: TGTGCCAGCAGTTTGGTATGGGGTGCCTATAATTCACCCCTCCACTTT
CDR3 protein: CASSLVWGAYNSPLHF

clone size: NA
D gene: NA
V gene: TRBV7-9
J gene: TRBJ1-4
CDR3 DNA: TGTGCCAGCAGCGTGGGACCTCGGCTAAATGAAAAACTGTTTTTT
CDR3 protein: CASSVGPRLNEKLFF

clone size: many
D gene: TRBD1
V gene: TRBV6-5
J gene: TRBJ1-6
CDR3 DNA: TGTGCCAGCAGTTACAGGGGACAGGGGAATTCACCCCTCCACTTT
CDR3 protein: CASSYRGQGNSPLHF

clone size: many
D gene: TRBD2
V gene: TRBV7-3
J gene: TRBJ2-3
CDR3 DNA: TGTGCCAGCAGCTTAACGGGACTAGCGGATAGCACAGATACGCAGTATTTT
CDR3 protein: CASSLTGLADSTDTQYF

clone size: many
D gene: NA
V gene: TRBV11-3
J gene: TRBJ1-6
CDR3 DNA: TGTGCCAGCAGCTTAGACGGGGTTGCACCCCTCCACTTT
CDR3 protein: CASSLDGVAPLHF

clone size: NA
D gene: NA
V gene: TRBV9
J gene: TRBJ2-1
CDR3 DNA: TGTGCCGGCAGCGTAACCTACAATGAGCAGCTCTTC
CDR3 protein: CAGSVTYNEQLF

clone size: many
D gene: NA
V gene: TRBV12-3/TRBV12-4
J gene: TRBJ2-3
CDR3 DNA: TGTGCCAGCAGTTTAATATCCGATACGCAGTATTTT
CDR3 protein: CASSLISDTQYF

clone size: many
D gene: TRBD2
V gene: TRBV12-3/TRBV12-4
J gene: TRBJ2-7
CDR3 DNA: TGTGCCAGCAGTTTATCTTGGGGGGGGACCTACGAGCAGTACTTC
CDR3 protein: CASSLSWGGTYEQYF

clone size: NA
D gene: TRBD2
V gene: TRBV2
J gene: TRBJ2-7
CDR3 DNA: TGTGCCAGCAGCCGGGAGGGAGCCTACGAGCAGTACTTC
CDR3 protein: CASSREGAYEQYF

clone size: NA
D gene: TRBD2
V gene: TRBV5-4
J gene: TRBJ2-4
CDR3 DNA: TGTGCCAGCAGCTCAGGACTAGCGGGAGGGTCTGGAAACATTCAGTACTTC
CDR3 protein: CASSSGLAGGSGNIQYF

clone size: many
D gene: NA
V gene: TRBV9
J gene: TRBJ1-6
CDR3 DNA: TGTGCCAGCAGCGTACGCACCTCCAATTCACCCCTCCACTTT
CDR3 protein: CASSVRTSNSPLHF

clone size: many
D gene: NA
V gene: TRBV6-5
J gene: TRBJ2-6
CDR3 DNA: TGTGCCAGCAGTTCTGAGAGGTCTGGGGCCAACGTCCTGACTTTC
CDR3 protein: CASSSERSGANVLTF

clone size: few
D gene: TRBD1
V gene: TRBV9
J gene: TRBJ1-1
CDR3 DNA: TGTGCCAGCAGCGTAGACACAGGGGATGAAGCTTTCTTT
CDR3 protein: CASSVDTGDEAFF

clone size: many
D gene: NA
V gene: TRBV6-5
J gene: TRBJ1-2
CDR3 DNA: TGTGCCAGCAGTTCCCTAGGAAGCGGCTACACCTTC
CDR3 protein: CASSSLGSGYTF

clone size: many
D gene: TRBD2
V gene: TRBV13
J gene: TRBJ2-7
CDR3 DNA: TGTGCCAGCAGCTCCTCCTCCCATGGACTAGAAGTCTACGAGCAGTACTTC
CDR3 protein: CASSSSSHGLEVYEQYF

clone size: many
D gene: NA
V gene: TRBV25-1
J gene: TRBJ1-5
CDR3 DNA: TGTGCCAGCAGTGCCCCAGGACAGCCCCAGCATTTT
CDR3 protein: CASSAPGQPQHF

clone size: NA
D gene: NA
V gene: TRBV11-1
J gene: TRBJ2-3
CDR3 DNA: TGTGCCAGCAGCTTTCGGGGGTTCGGCACAGATACGCAGTATTTT
CDR3 protein: CASSFRGFGTDTQYF

clone size: NA
D gene: NA
V gene: TRBV11-2
J gene: TRBJ2-1
CDR3 DNA: TGTGCCAGCAGAAAACCGACGGGACCAGCGGATCGATACAATGAGCAGTTCTTC
CDR3 protein: CASRKPTGPADRYNEQFF

clone size: NA
D gene: TRBD1
V gene: TRBV6-5
J gene: TRBJ1-2
CDR3 DNA: TGTGCCAGCCACGGGACAGGGTCTAACTATGGCTACACCTTC
CDR3 protein: CASHGTGSNYGYTF

clone size: many
D gene: NA
V gene: TRBV12-3/TRBV12-4
J gene: TRBJ2-1
CDR3 DNA: TGTGCCAGCAGTTCAACAGCGTCCCCGGCCTACAATGAGCAGTTCTTC
CDR3 protein: CASSSTASPAYNEQFF

clone size: many
D gene: TRBD2
V gene: TRBV4-2
J gene: TRBJ2-1
CDR3 DNA: TGTGCCAGCAGCCAAGATCGCCCTTCTAGCGGTAGCTCCTACAATGAGCAGTTCTTC
CDR3 protein: CASSQDRPSSGSSYNEQFF

clone size: many
D gene: TRBD2
V gene: TRBV3-1
J gene: TRBJ2-1
CDR3 DNA: TGTGCCAGCAGCCCTCTAGCGGACTTCTACAATGAGCAGTTCTTC
CDR3 protein: CASSPLADFYNEQFF

clone size: many
D gene: TRBD1
V gene: TRBV4-1
J gene: TRBJ1-5
CDR3 DNA: TGCGCCAGCAGCCTAGAGGACAGGGTTGGCAATCAGCCCCAGCATTTT
CDR3 protein: CASSLEDRVGNQPQHF

clone size: many
D gene: TRBD2
V gene: TRBV4-1
J gene: TRBJ2-2
CDR3 DNA: TGCGCCAGCAGCCAAAGGAGCGGGAGGTCCACCGGGGAGCTGTTTTTT
CDR3 protein: CASSQRSGRSTGELFF

clone size: many
D gene: NA
V gene: TRBV6-5
J gene: TRBJ1-6
CDR3 DNA: TGTGCCAGCAGTCACGGGGGGAGGGGAAATAATTCACCCCTCCACTTT
CDR3 protein: CASSHGGRGNNSPLHF

clone size: NA
D gene: NA
V gene: TRBV5-1
J gene: TRBJ1-1
CDR3 DNA: TGCGCCAGCAGCCCGACGGGGTCAGGGGACACTGAAGCTTTCTTT
CDR3 protein: CASSPTGSGDTEAFF

clone size: NA
D gene: TRBD1
V gene: TRBV5-1
J gene: TRBJ2-1
CDR3 DNA: TGCGCCAGCAGCATCCTCCCACACAGGGGACACGGAAGCACCAATGAGCAGTTCTTC
CDR3 protein: CASSILPHRGHGSTNEQFF

clone size: NA
D gene: NA
V gene: TRBV5-6
J gene: TRBJ1-1
CDR3 DNA: TGTGCCAGCAGCATCGGGACCCACACTGAAGCTTTCTTT
CDR3 protein: CASSIGTHTEAFF

clone size: many
D gene: TRBD1
V gene: TRBV6-1
J gene: TRBJ1-2
CDR3 DNA: TGTGCCAGCAGGGGGACAGGCTATGGCTACACCTTC
CDR3 protein: CASRGTGYGYTF

clone size: many
D gene: TRBD2
V gene: TRBV6-2/TRBV6-3
J gene: TRBJ2-2
CDR3 DNA: TGTGCCAGCAGTAGGCGTTCCCTAGCGGGAGTCGTCGGGGAGCTGTTTTTT
CDR3 protein: CASSRRSLAGVVGELFF

clone size: many
D gene: NA
V gene: TRBV28
J gene: TRBJ2-3
CDR3 DNA: TGTGCCAGCAGTTTATACTCGGGATCACCTAAGGCGCAGTATTTT
CDR3 protein: CASSLYSGSPKAQYF

clone size: many
D gene: TRBD2
V gene: TRBV20-1
J gene: TRBJ2-7
CDR3 DNA: TGCAGTGCCCCGATAGCGGGAGGGGACTACGAGCAGTACTTC
CDR3 protein: CSAPIAGGDYEQYF

clone size: many
D gene: NA
V gene: TRBV11-3
J gene: TRBJ1-5
CDR3 DNA: TGTGCCAGCAGCTTGCTGGGACACCCGGGCCGCAATCAGCCCCAGCATTTT
CDR3 protein: CASSLLGHPGRNQPQHF

clone size: few
D gene: NA
V gene: TRBV6-6
J gene: TRBJ1-1
CDR3 DNA: TGTGCCAGCAGCAACCAGGGGAACACTGAAGCTTTCTTT
CDR3 protein: CASSNQGNTEAFF